This TCR beta chain was observed in a study of regulatory T cells in long-lasting Graves disease. Notes on the study in general: A greater number of public clonotypes (fewer than 3,000) was shared by persistent patients than by new patients (around 1,000).

This clonotype was seen many times. Antigen: not known. Time point reported: newly diagnosed GD, antithyroid drugs for less than 3 months. After RNA was extracted from PBMCs, the TCR library was made from it. The authors built TCR beta libraries using iRepertoire HTBI primers and Arm-PCR of CDR3 regions. TCRdb re-derived calls from the multiplex PCR reads in MiXCR, one entry per CDR3 protein. The table lists some 220,000 distinct CDR3 sequences, roughly a fifth of them singletons. These sequences were also reported in another study, on T cells in Graves' hyperthyroidism and ophthalmopathy.

The sequenced sample was peripheral blood mononuclear cells (PBMCs), obtained at new diagnosis, from a patient treated with antithyroid drugs. The TCR comes from a woman in her 30s with Graves disease.

The DNA of the CDR3 is TGTGCCAGCAGCTTAATGGGATTGGCGAAGACCCAGTACTTC. Translation: CASSLMGLAKTQYF. The rearrangement joins TRBV7-2 to TRBJ2-5; D ambiguous. Germline values: CDR1 SGHTA, CDR2 FQGNSA. The CDR3 spans 14 residues. The ends were cut back, 2 bases at V and 6 bases at J, with 13 bases in the middle.